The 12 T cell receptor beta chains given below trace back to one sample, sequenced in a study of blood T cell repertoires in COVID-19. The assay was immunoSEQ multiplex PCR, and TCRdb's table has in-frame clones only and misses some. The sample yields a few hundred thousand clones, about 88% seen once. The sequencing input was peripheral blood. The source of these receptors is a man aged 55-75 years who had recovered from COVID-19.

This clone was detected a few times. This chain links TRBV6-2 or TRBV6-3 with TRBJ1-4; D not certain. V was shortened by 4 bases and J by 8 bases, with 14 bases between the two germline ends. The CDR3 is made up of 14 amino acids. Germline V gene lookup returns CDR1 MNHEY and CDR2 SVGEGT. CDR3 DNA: TGTGCCAGCAGTTCGATTCGGGTGAAGGAAAAACTGTTTTTT. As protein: CASSSIRVKEKLFF.

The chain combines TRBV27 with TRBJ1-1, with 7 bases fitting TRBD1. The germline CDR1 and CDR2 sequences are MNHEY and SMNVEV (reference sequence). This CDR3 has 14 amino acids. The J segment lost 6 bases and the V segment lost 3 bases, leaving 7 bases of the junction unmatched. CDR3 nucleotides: TGTGCCAGCAGTTTGACAGGGTACATCGCTGAAGCTTTCTTT. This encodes CASSLTGYIAEAFF.

DNA for the CDR3: TGTGCCAGCAGCTCGGACAGTTACAATGAGCAGTTCTTC. This translates into CASSSDSYNEQFF. The chain employs TRBV5-4 and TRBJ2-1; tentative D call: TRBD1 (6 bases). Between the trimmed V and J ends, which lost 3 bases and 4 bases, there was a span of 8 bases. Germline CDR1 SGHNT, CDR2 YYREEE (reference sequence). CDR3 length: 13 residues.

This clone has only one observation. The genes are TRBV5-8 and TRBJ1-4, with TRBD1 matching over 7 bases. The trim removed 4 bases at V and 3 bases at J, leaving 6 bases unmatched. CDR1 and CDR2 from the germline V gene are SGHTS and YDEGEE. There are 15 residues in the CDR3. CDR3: CASSPSDRSNEKLFF. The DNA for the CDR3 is TGTGCCAGCAGCCCCTCGGACAGGTCTAATGAAAAACTGTTTTTT.

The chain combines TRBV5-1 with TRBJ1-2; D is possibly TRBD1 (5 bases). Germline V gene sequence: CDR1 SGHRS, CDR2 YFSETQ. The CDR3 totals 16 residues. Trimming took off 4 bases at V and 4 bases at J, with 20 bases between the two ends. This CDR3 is CASSLRQLGVGYGYTF. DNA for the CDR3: TGCGCCAGCAGCCTTCGACAGCTTGGCGTGGGCTATGGCTACACCTTC.

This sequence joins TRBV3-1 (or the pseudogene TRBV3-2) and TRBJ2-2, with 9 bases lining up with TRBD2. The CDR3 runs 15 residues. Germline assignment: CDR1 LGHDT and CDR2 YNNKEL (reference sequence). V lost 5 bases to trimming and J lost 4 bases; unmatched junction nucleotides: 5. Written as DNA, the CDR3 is TGTGCCAGCAGCTACAGCGGGGGGATCACCGGGGAGCTGTTTTTT. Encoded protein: CASSYSGGITGELFF.

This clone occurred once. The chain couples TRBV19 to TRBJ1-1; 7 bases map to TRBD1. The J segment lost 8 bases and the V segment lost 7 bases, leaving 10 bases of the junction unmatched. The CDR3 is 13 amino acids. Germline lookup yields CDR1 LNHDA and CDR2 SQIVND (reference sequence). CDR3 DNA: TGTGCCAGTAACCCCCCGGGACAGTGGGAAGCTTTCTTT. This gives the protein CASNPPGQWEAFF.

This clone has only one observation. The CDR3 sequence: CASSPTDRYQETQYF. The CDR3 nucleotides are TGTGCCAGCTCACCTACGGACAGGTACCAAGAGACCCAGTACTTC. The chain carries TRBV18 and TRBJ2-5, with TRBD1 matching 7 bases. Trimming at V came to 3 bases and at J to 0 bases, leaving 4 bases not matched to a gene. CDR1 and CDR2 (germline): KGHSH, LQKENI. The CDR3 sequence is 15 residues long.

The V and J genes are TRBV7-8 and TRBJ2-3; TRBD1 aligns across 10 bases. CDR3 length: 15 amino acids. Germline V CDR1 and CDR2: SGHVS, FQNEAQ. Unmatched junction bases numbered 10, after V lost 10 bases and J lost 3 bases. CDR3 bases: TGTGCCACCAACCCCGGGACAGGGGCTACAGATACGCAGTATTTT. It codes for CATNPGTGATDTQYF.

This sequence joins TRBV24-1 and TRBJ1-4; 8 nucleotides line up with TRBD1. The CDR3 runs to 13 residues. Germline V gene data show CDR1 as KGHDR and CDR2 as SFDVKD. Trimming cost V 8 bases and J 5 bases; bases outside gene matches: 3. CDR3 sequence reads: CATNRQGNEKLFF. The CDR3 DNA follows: TGTGCCACCAACCGACAGGGGAATGAAAAACTGTTTTTT.

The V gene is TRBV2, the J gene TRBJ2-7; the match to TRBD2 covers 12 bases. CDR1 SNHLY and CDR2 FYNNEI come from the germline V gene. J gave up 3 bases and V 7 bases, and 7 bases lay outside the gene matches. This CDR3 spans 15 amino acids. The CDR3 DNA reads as TGTGCCAGCACGGCTAGCGGGGGGGGAATCTACGAGCAGTACTTC. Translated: CASTASGGGIYEQYF.

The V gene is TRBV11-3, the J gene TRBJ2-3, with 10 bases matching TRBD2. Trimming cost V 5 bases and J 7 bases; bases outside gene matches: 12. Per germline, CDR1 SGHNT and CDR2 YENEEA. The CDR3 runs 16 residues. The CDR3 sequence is CASSPVAGGVVNTQYF. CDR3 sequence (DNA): TGTGCCAGCAGCCCGGTAGCGGGGGGCGTCGTAAATACGCAGTATTTT.